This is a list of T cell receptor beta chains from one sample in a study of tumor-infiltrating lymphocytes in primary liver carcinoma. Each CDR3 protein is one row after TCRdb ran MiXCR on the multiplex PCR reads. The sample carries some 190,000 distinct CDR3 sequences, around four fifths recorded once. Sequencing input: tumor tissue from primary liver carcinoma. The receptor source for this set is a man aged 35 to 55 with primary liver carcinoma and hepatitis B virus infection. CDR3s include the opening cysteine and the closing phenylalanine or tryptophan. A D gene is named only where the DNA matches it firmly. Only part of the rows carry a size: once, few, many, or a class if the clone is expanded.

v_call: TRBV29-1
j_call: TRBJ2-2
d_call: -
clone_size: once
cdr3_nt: TGCAGCGTTAAAAAGGACCCCCGATTGGGGGAGCTGTTTTTT
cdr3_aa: CSVKKDPRLGELFF

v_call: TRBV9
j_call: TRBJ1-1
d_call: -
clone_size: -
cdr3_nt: TGTGCCAGCAGCAGCAGGAGTGTCACTGAAGCTTTCTTT
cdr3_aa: CASSSRSVTEAFF

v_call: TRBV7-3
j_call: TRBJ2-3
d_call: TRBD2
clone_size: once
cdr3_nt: TGTGACAGCAGCTCAGCGGGAGGCACAGATACGCAGTATTTT
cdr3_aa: CDSSSAGGTDTQYF

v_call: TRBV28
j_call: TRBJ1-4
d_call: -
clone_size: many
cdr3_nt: TGTGCCAGCAGTTTAATAGGTCTGGTGAATACGGGGGTCCAGAATGAAAAACTGTTTTTT
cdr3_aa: CASSLIGLVNTGVQNEKLFF

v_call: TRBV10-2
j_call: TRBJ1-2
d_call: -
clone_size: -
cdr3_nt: TGCGCCAGTATTGGGCAGGGGATGAACTATGGCTACACCTTC
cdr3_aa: CASIGQGMNYGYTF

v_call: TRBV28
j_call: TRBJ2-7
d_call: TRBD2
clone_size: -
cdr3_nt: TGTGCCAGTAGCCCAAGGACTAGCGGGCTTTCCTACGAGCTGTACTTC
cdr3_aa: CASSPRTSGLSYELYF

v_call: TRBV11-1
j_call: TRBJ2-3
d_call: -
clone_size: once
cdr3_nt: TGCGACAGCAGCTCTGGGGAAAGCTCTGTTGGAGCCCGCACAGATACGCAGTATTTT
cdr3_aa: CDSSSGESSVGARTDTQYF

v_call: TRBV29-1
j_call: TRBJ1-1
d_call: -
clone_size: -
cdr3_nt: TGCAGCGGCCGCCGGGGGTGGGAAGGCACTGAAGCTTTCTTT
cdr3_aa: CSGRRGWEGTEAFF

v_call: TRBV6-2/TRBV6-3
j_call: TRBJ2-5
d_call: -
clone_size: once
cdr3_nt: TGTGCCAGCATTCACGGCGGGACTCAAGAGACCCAGTACTTC
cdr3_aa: CASIHGGTQETQYF

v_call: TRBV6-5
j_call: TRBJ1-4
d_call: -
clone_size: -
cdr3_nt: TGTGCCAGCAGTAAAGGGGTTGATAATGAAAAACTGTTTTTT
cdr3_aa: CASSKGVDNEKLFF

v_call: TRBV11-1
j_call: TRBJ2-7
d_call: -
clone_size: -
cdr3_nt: TGTGCCAACGGCCTAGGGCCGGTGGGTGAAAGCTCCTACGAGCAGTACTTC
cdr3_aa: CANGLGPVGESSYEQYF

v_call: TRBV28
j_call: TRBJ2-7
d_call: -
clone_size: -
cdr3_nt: TGTACCACCTGTGCCCCGGTCGAGCAGTACTTC
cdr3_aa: CTTCAPVEQYF

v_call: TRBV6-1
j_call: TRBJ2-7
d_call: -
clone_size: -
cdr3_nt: TGTGCCAGCAGTGAAACTTACGACCTCGGGCGATACTTC
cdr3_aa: CASSETYDLGRYF

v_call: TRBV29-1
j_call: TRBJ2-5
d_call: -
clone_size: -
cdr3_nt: TGCAGCTTTAGGAGAGCATCGTTTCAAGAGACCAAATACTTC
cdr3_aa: CSFRRASFQETKYF

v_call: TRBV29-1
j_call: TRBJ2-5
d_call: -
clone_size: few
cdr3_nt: TGCAGCGTTGAGGCGGACAGAGGGCGAGCAGAGATCCAGTACTTC
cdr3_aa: CSVEADRGRAEIQYF

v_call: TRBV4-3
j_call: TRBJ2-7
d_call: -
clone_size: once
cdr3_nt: TGCGCCAACAGCCAAGATTGGAGGCCCCCCTCCTACGGGCAGTACTTC
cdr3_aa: CANSQDWRPPSYGQYF

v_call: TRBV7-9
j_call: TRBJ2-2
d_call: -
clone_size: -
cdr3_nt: TGTGCCAGCATCAAGACTCGACAGAACACCGGGGAGCTGTTTTTT
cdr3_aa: CASIKTRQNTGELFF

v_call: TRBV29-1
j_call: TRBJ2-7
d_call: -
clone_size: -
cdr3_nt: TGCAGCGATGAGTCCGCAGATTACGAACAGTACTTC
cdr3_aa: CSDESADYEQYF

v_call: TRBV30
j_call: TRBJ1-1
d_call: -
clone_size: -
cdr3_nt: TGTGCCTGGAGCCCATGGACGGACACTGAAGCTTTCTTT
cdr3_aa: CAWSPWTDTEAFF

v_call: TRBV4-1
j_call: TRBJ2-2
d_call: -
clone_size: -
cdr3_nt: TGCGCCAGCAGCCAAGATAGAGTGGGAGCGAACACCGAGGAGCTGTTTTTT
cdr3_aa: CASSQDRVGANTEELFF

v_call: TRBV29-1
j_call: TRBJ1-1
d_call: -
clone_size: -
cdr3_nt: TGCAGCGTTGGTCCAGGGTGGGGTATGGCCGCTGGATCTTTCTTT
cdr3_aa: CSVGPGWGMAAGSFF

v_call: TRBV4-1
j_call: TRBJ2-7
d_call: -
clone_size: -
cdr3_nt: TGCGCCGGCAGCCAAGGGAGTGAGCAGTATTTC
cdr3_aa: CAGSQGSEQYF

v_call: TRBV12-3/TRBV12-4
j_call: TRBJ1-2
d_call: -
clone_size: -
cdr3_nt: TGTGCCAGCACCTCCCGAGGCGGCGGTGGCTACACCTTC
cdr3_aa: CASTSRGGGGYTF

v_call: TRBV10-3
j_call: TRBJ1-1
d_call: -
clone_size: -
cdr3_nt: TGTGGCATCAGCGGACAGCGTCTGAACACTGAAGCTTTCTTT
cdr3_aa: CGISGQRLNTEAFF

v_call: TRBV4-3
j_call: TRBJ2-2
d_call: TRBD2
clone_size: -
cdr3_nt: TGCGCCAGCAGCCAAACCACTAGCGGACATACGAAGTCCGGGGAGCTGTTTTTT
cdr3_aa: CASSQTTSGHTKSGELFF

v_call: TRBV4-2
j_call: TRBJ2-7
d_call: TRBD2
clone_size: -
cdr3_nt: TGTGTCAGCAGCCAAGCGGGGGGTCAGTTTAACTCCTACGAGCAGTACTTC
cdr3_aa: CVSSQAGGQFNSYEQYF

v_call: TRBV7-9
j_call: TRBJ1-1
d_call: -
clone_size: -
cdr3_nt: TGTGCCAGCAGCTTAGCGGGGGGAAACACTCAAACTTTCTTT
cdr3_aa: CASSLAGGNTQTFF

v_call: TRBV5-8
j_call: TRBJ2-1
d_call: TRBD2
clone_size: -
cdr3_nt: TGTGCCAGCAGCTTTCACGGACTAGCGGGAGGGAGCTCCTACAATGAGCAGTTCTTC
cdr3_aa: CASSFHGLAGGSSYNEQFF

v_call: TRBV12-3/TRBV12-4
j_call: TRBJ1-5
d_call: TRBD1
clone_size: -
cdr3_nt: TGTGTCAGCAGTCATGACAGGGGGCGAGAACAGCCCCAGCATTTT
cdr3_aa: CVSSHDRGREQPQHF

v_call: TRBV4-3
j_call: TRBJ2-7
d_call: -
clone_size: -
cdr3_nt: TGCGCCAGCAGCCAAAGTCGGGGGTCCTGTGAGCAGTACTTC
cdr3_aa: CASSQSRGSCEQYF

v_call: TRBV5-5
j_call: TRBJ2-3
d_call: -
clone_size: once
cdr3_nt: TGTGCCAGCAGCTTAACAGTCAGATCTAGCACTTATACGCAGTATTTT
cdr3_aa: CASSLTVRSSTYTQYF

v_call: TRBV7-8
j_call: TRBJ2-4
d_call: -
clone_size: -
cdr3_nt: TGTGCCAACAGCCCCCTTTCCAGCGGATTACCCAAAAACATTCAGTACTTC
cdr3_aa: CANSPLSSGLPKNIQYF

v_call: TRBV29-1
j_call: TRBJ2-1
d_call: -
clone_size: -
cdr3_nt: TGCAGCGTTGAAGCCATCGGGGCTATAAGGTTCTTC
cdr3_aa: CSVEAIGAIRFF

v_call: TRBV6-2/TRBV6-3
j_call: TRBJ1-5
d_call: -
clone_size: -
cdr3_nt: TGTGCCAGCACCCTGGTGAAAGGGCATCAACCCCGGCATTTT
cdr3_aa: CASTLVKGHQPRHF

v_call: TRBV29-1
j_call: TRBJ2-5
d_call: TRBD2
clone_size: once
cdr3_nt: TGCAGCGATGAAGATAAGGCCAGCGGGGAGACCCTGTACTTC
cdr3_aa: CSDEDKASGETLYF

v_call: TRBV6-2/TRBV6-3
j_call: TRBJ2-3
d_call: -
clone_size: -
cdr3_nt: TGTGCCAGCAGTCGGGGCGACGCCGGAGATACTCTGTATTTT
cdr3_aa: CASSRGDAGDTLYF

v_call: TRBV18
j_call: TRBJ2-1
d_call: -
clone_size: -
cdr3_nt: TGTGTCAGCTCATCGGGACTCCGCAATGAGCAGTTCTTC
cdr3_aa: CVSSSGLRNEQFF

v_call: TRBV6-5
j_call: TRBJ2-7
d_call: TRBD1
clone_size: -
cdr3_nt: TGCGCCAGCAGTGACGGGACAGGAGGAGGCCACGAGCAGTACTTC
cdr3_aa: CASSDGTGGGHEQYF

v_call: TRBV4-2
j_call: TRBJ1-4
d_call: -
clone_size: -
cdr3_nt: TGTGCCAGTAGCCAAGAACGGATTCGTAATGAAAAACTGTTTTTT
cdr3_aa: CASSQERIRNEKLFF

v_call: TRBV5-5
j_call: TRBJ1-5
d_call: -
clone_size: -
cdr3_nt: TGTGCCAGCAGTAGCGGGGGGGCAGCTCAGCCCCAACATTTT
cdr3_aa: CASSSGGAAQPQHF

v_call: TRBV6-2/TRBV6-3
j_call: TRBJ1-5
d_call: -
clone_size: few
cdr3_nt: TGTGCTAGCAGCTCCAGATCGAGCAATCAGCCCCAGCATTTT
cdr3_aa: CASSSRSSNQPQHF